The rows below give T cell receptor beta chains drawn from one sample of a study of early T cells in non-severe SARS-CoV-2 infection. TCRdb fed the 5' RACE reads into MiXCR, producing one record per CDR3 protein. The table includes about 36,000 distinct CDR3 sequences, approximately 8.9% detected once. The sequenced sample was whole blood. The source is an adult who was a healthcare worker with PCR-confirmed SARS-CoV-2 infection or an uninfected control (not recorded which). Each CDR3 is given with its conserved first and last residue. The D gene is left open where the match is weak. Not every row has a clone size; where given, it reads once, few, many or a size class.

V gene	J gene	clone size	D gene	CDR3 DNA	CDR3 protein
TRBV7-8	TRBJ2-1	few	.	TGTGCCAGCAGCAGCAGTATCCTATCATACAATGAGCAGTTCTTC	CASSSSILSYNEQFF
TRBV7-2	TRBJ1-4	.	TRBD1	TGTGCCAGCAGTGCGGACAGGAGAGATGAAAAACTGTTTTTT	CASSADRRDEKLFF
TRBV19	TRBJ1-2	.	.	TGTGCCAGTAGTATTCTTACAGGGAACTATGGCTACACCTTC	CASSILTGNYGYTF
TRBV7-6	TRBJ2-3	many	TRBD2	TGTGCCAGCAGCCCTGGGCGGGGGGGCAGGACAGATACGCAGTATTTT	CASSPGRGGRTDTQYF
TRBV14	TRBJ2-2	.	.	TGTGTCAGCAGCCAAGATATCGGGGCCTTGAACACCGGGGAGCTGTTTTTT	CVSSQDIGALNTGELFF
TRBV6-1	TRBJ1-5	many	.	TGTGCCAGCAGTGTCTCGCCCAATCAGCCCCAGCATTTT	CASSVSPNQPQHF
TRBV27	TRBJ2-7	.	.	TGTGCCAGCAGTTTATCGGGCGACGAGCAGTACTTC	CASSLSGDEQYF
TRBV5-6	TRBJ1-1	many	.	TGTGCCAGCAGCCAGGGCATGAACACTGAAGCTTTCTTT	CASSQGMNTEAFF
TRBV7-9	TRBJ1-6	.	.	TGTGCCAGCAGCTTAGACCGGGTCAGCCGATATACACCCCTCCACTTT	CASSLDRVSRYTPLHF
TRBV6-2/TRBV6-3	TRBJ1-5	medium-sized	.	TGTGCCAGCAGGGCACTGGTTGACTATCCACGCAATCAGCCCCAGCATTTT	CASRALVDYPRNQPQHF
TRBV6-6	TRBJ1-5	many	.	TGTGCCAGCAGTTACTCTACACAGGGAGGATTGGGCCAGCCCCAGCATTTT	CASSYSTQGGLGQPQHF
TRBV11-2	TRBJ2-1	many	TRBD1	TGTGCCAGCAGCCGAAGACAGGGGGCTTACAATGAGCAGTTCTTC	CASSRRQGAYNEQFF
TRBV28	TRBJ1-2	many	.	TGTGCCAGCAGTCAACCAAACTATGGCTACACCTTC	CASSQPNYGYTF
TRBV20-1	TRBJ2-7	few	TRBD2	TGCAGTGCTAGAAGCTTGCGGGGGGGGAACGAGCAGTACTTC	CSARSLRGGNEQYF
TRBV12-3/TRBV12-4	TRBJ1-1	many	.	TGTGCCAGCAGTACCCGACACCTGAACACTGAAGCTTTCTTT	CASSTRHLNTEAFF
TRBV29-1	TRBJ2-6	many	.	TGCAGCGTTGAACCCGCCGTCGGACCCTCCGGGGCCAACGTCCTGACTTTC	CSVEPAVGPSGANVLTF